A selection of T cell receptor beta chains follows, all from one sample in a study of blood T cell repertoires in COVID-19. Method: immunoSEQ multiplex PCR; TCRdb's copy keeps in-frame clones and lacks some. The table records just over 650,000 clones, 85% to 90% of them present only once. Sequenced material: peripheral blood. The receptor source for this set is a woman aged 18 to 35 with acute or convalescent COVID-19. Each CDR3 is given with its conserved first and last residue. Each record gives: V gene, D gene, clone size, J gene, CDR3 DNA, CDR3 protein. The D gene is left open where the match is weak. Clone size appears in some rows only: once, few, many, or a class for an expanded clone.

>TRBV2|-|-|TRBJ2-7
TGTGCCAGCAGTAAGTCTCGAGGCCAGCAGTACTTC
CASSKSRGQQYF
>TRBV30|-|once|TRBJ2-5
TGTGCCTGGAGTGGGGGACTGCACCAAGAGACCCAGTACTTC
CAWSGGLHQETQYF
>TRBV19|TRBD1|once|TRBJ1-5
TGTGCCAGTAGGCACCGGGACAGCCAAATTGGGCGCAATCAGCCCCAGCATTTT
CASRHRDSQIGRNQPQHF
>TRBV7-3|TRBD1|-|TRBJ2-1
TGTGCCAGCAGCTTAGGGGACAGGGCTATGGGTGAGCAGTTCTTC
CASSLGDRAMGEQFF
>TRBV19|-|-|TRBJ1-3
TGTGCCAGTGACATTATTGGAAACACCATATATTTT
CASDIIGNTIYF
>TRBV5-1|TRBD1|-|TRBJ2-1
TGCGCCAGCACCACGGGACAGAGTAGTAATGAGCAGTTCTTC
CASTTGQSSNEQFF
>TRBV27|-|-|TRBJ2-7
TGTGCCAGCGGGGCCTACTACGAGCAGTACTTC
CASGAYYEQYF
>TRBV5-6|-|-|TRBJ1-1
TGTGCCAGCAGCTCGTCTACAGGGTACACTGAAGCTTTCTTT
CASSSSTGYTEAFF
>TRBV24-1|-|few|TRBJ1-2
TGTGCCACCAGTGACCTCAACAAAGTGGATGGCTACACCTTC
CATSDLNKVDGYTF
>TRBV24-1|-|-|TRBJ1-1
TGTGCCACCAGTGACAGATGGAACACTGAAGCTTTCTTT
CATSDRWNTEAFF
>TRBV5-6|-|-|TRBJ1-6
TGTGCCAGCAGCCTCGACAGTAATAATTCACCCCTCCACTTT
CASSLDSNNSPLHF
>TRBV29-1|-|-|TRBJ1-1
TGCAGCGCCGAACGCGCAGGGTTTACTGAAGCTTTCTTT
CSAERAGFTEAFF
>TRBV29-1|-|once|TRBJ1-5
TGCAGCGTTGATGTCGGGGCGGGACAGCCCCAGCATTTT
CSVDVGAGQPQHF
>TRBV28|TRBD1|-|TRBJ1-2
TGTGCCAGCAGGACCGGGACAGGGGGATATGGCTACACCTTC
CASRTGTGGYGYTF
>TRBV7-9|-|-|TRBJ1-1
TGTGCCAGCAGCTGGACTAACACTGAAGCTTTCTTT
CASSWTNTEAFF
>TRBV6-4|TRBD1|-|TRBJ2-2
TGTGCCAGCAGTGCGGACAGGGGTGGGGAGCTGTTTTTT
CASSADRGGELFF
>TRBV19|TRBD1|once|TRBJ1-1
TGTGCCAGTACCATGGACAGGGTTAGAGGCACTGAAGCTTTCTTT
CASTMDRVRGTEAFF
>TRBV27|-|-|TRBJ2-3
TGTGCCAGCAGTTCCCCCAGGGGCGCCACAGATACGCAGTATTTT
CASSSPRGATDTQYF
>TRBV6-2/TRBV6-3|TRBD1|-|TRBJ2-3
TGTGCCAGCAGTTCCAACTGGGACAGTTGGGGCACAGATACGCAGTATTTT
CASSSNWDSWGTDTQYF
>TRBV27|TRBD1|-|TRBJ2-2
TGTGCCAGCAGTTTGGAGGACAGGGGGTCAGGCGGGGAGCTGTTTTTT
CASSLEDRGSGGELFF
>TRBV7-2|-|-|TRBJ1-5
TGTGCCAGCAGCTTAGCGAGGAATCAGCCCCAGCATTTT
CASSLARNQPQHF
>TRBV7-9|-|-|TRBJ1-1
TGTGCCAGCAGCCTTCGATTGCCCCGGAGGGACACTGAAGCTTTCTTT
CASSLRLPRRDTEAFF
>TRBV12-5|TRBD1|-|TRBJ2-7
TGTGCTAGTGGTTTGGTAAGTGACAGGGCCTACGAGCAGTACTTC
CASGLVSDRAYEQYF
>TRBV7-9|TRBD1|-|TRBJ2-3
TGTGCCAGCAGAGGACAGGGCTACACAGATACGCAGTATTTT
CASRGQGYTDTQYF
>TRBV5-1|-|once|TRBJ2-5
TGCGCCAGCAGCCGGGTACCCCAAGAGACCCAGTACTTC
CASSRVPQETQYF